The clone carrying this T cell receptor (beta chain) appeared many times. Its antigen is not known. These data belong to a study of T-cell reconstitution after alpha-beta-depleted transplantation in children. The study's findings and limits: A year had passed since transplant, and T-cell counts and diversity by then came mostly from newly produced T cells. Expanded clones from the graft, numbering several hundred, reportedly supplied alpha-beta T cells about two months after transplant. Recipient T cells and thymic progenitors that survived were the source of the high TCRbeta diversity seen at day 60 in some patients.

Unique molecular identifiers tagged the TCRbeta library. TCRdb reanalysed the PCR reads using MiXCR and keeps one entry per CDR3 protein. The sample comprises 250,000 or so distinct CDR3 sequences, just under 8.5% of which are singletons, and 6.3% rests with the top ten. This receptor was taken from a male patient between 10 and 17 years old who had a stem cell transplant for acute lymphoblastic leukemia, so the T cells may come from the graft donor. The input for sequencing was PBMCs, mostly from graft donor cells, taken 180 days after TCRalphabeta/CD19-depleted stem cell transplant.

DNA of the CDR3: TGTGCCAGCAGCCAGGAGACAGGGGTGGGCAATCAGCCCCAGCATTTT. The encoded protein is CASSQETGVGNQPQHF. V is TRBV7-2 and J is TRBJ1-5; TRBD1 aligns across 8 bases. CDR3 size: 16 residues. V gave up 5 bases and J gave up 2 bases; unmatched junction bases: 8. CDR1 and CDR2 from the germline V gene are SGHTA and FQGNSA. Drawing the rest from reference TRBV7-2 and TRBJ1-5, the complete variable domain is GAGVSQSPSNKVTEKGKDVELRCDPISGHTALYWYRQSLGQGLEFLIYFQGNSAPDKSGLPSDRFSAERTGGSVSTLTIQRTQQEDSAVYLCASSQETGVGNQPQHFGDGTRLSIL.